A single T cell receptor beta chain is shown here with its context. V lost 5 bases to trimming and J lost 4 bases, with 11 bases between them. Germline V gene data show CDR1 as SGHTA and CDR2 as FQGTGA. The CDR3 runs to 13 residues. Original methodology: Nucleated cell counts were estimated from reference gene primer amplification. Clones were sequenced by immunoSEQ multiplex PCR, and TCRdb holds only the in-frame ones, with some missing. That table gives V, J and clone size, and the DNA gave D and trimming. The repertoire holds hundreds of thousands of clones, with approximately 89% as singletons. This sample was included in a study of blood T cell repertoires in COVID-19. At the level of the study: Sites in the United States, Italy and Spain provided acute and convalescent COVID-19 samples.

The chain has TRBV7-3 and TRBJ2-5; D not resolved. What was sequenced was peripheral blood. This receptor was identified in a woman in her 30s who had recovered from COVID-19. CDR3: CASSPRIGETQYF. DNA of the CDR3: TGTGCCAGCAGCCCACGAATCGGAGAGACCCAGTACTTC.